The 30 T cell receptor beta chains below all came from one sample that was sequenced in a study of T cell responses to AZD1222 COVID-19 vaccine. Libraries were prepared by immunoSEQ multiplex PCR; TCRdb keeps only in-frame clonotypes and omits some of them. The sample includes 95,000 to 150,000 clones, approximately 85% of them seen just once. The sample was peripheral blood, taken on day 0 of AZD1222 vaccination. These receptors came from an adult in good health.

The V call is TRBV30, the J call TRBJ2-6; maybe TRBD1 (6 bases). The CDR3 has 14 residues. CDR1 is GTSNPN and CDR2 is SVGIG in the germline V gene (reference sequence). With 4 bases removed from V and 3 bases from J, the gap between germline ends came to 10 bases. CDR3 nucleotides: TGTGCCTGGATACAGGGCTATGGGGCCAACGTCCTGACTTTC. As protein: CAWIQGYGANVLTF.

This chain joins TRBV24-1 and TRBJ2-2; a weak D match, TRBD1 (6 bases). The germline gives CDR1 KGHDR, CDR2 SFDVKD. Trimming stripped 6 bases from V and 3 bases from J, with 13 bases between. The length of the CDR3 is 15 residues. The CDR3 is CATSLQGRDTGELFF. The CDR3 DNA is TGTGCCACCAGTCTGCAGGGGCGGGACACCGGGGAGCTGTTTTTT.

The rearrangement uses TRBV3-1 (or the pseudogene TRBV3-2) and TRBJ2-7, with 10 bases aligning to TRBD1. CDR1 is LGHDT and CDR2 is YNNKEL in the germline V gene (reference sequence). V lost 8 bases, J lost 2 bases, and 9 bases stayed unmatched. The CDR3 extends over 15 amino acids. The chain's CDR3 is CASGLTGQGAYEQYF. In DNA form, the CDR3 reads TGTGCCAGCGGATTGACCGGACAGGGGGCCTACGAGCAGTACTTC.

CDR3 in DNA: TGTGCCAGTAGTATAGATGGCAGGGCTACCGGGGAGCTGTTTTTT. Protein: CASSIDGRATGELFF. The chain combines TRBV19 with TRBJ2-2, with D possibly matching TRBD1 (5 bases). This CDR3 spans 15 amino acids. The V gene's germline CDR1 is LNHDA and CDR2 SQIVND (reference sequence). Trimming stripped 0 bases from V and 5 bases from J, with 10 bases between.

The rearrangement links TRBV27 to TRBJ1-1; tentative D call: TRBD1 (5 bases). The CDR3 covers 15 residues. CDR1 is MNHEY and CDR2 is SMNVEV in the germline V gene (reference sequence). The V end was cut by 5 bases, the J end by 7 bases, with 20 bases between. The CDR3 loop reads CASSLNKIREREAFF. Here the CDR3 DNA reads TGTGCCAGCAGTCTCAACAAAATCAGGGAACGTGAAGCTTTCTTT.

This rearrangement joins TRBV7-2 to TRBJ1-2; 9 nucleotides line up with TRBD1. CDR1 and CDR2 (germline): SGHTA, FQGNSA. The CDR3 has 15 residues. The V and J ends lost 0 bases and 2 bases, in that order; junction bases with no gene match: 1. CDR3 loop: CASSLATGGNYGYTF. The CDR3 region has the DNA TGTGCCAGCAGCTTAGCGACAGGGGGGAACTATGGCTACACCTTC.

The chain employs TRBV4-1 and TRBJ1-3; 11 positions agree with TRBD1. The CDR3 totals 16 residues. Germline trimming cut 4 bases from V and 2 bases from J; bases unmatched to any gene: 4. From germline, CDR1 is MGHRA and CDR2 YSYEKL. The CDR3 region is CASSRGQGATGNTIYF. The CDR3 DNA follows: TGCGCCAGCAGCCGCGGACAGGGGGCAACTGGAAACACCATATATTTT.

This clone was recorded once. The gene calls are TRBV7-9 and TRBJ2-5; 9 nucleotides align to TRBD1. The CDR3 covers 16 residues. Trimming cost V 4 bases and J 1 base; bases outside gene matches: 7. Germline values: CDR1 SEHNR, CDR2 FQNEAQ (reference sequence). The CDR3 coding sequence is TGTGCCAGCAGCTCTTGGGACAGGGAAGGCCAAGAGACCCAGTACTTC. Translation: CASSSWDREGQETQYF.

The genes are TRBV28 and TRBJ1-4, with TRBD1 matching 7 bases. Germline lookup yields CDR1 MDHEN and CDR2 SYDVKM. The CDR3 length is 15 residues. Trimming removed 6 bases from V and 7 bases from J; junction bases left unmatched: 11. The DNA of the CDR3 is TGTGCCAGCAGCGAGCCGGGACAGAAAGTTGAAAAACTGTTTTTT. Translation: CASSEPGQKVEKLFF.

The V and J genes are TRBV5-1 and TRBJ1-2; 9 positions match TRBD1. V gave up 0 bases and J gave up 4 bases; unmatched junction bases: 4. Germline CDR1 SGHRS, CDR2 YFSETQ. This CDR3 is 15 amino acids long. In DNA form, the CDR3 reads TGCGCCAGCAGCTTGGCCCGGGACAGGGCCTATGGCTACACCTTC. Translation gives CASSLARDRAYGYTF. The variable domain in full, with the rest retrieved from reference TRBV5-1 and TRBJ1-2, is KAGVTQTPRYLIKTRGQQVTLSCSPISGHRSVSWYQQTPGQGLQFLFEYFSETQRNKGNFPGRFSGRQFSNSRSEMNVSTLELGDSALYLCASSLARDRAYGYTFGSGTRLTVV.

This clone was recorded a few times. The CDR3 sequence: CASTQGPTGASNQPQHF. The CDR3 bases are TGTGCCAGTACCCAGGGCCCGACAGGGGCTAGCAATCAGCCCCAGCATTTT. V gene TRBV19 combines with J gene TRBJ1-5; 8 nucleotides match TRBD1. Per the germline V gene, CDR1 is LNHDA and CDR2 is SQIVND (reference sequence). The CDR3 sequence is 17 residues long. The ends lost 7 bases at V and 0 bases at J; junction bases unmatched: 11.

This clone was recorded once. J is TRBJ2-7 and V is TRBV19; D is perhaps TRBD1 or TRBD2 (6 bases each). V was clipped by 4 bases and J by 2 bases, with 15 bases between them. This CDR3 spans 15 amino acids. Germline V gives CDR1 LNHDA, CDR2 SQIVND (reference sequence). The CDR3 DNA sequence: TGTGCCAGTAGTAGGGAGGAGGACAGAACCTACGAGCAGTACTTC. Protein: CASSREEDRTYEQYF.

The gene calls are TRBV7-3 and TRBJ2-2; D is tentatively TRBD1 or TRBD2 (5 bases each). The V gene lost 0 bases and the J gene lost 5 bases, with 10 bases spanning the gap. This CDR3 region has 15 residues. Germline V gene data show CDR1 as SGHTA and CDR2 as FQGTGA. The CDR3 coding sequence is TGTGCCAGCAGCTTAACCAGGGAGAAGACCGGGGAGCTGTTTTTT. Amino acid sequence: CASSLTREKTGELFF.

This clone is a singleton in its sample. This chain's CDR3 is CASRPGRDETQYF. CDR3 coding DNA: TGTGCCAGCAGACCCGGACGGGACGAGACCCAGTACTTC. V usage is TRBV2 and J usage is TRBJ2-5; D may be TRBD1 or TRBD2 (5 bases each). CDR1 is SNHLY, CDR2 FYNNEI, per germline. This CDR3 is 13 amino acids long. Trimming shortened V by 6 bases and J by 5 bases, and 13 bases separated the two germline ends.

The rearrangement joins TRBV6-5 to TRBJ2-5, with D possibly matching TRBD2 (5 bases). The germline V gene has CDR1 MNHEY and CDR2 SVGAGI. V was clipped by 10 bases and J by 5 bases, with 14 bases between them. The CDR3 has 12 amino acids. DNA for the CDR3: TGTGCCACCTTACTAGGCTTGGAGACCCAGTACTTC. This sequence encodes CATLLGLETQYF.

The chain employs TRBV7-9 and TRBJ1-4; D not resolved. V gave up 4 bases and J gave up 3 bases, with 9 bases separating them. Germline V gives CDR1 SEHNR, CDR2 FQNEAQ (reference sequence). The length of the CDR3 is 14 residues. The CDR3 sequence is CASSSRDANEKLFF. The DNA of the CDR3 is TGTGCCAGCAGCTCGAGAGATGCTAATGAAAAACTGTTTTTT.

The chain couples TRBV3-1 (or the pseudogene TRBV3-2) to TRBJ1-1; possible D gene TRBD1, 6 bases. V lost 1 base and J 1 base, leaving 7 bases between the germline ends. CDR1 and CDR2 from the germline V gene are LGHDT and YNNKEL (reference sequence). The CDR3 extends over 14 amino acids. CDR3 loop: CASSQAGANTEAFF. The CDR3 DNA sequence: TGTGCCAGCAGCCAAGCGGGGGCGAACACTGAAGCTTTCTTT.

As DNA, the CDR3 is TGTGCCAGCAGCTTGGAAGGACTACCCGGAGAAAAACTGTTTTTT. Translated, it gives CASSLEGLPGEKLFF. The V call is TRBV5-6, the J call TRBJ1-4; no reliable D call. V was pared by 0 bases and J by 8 bases, with 14 bases between. In germline, CDR1 is SGHDT, CDR2 YYEEEE. The CDR3 length is 15 residues. The variable domain in full, with the rest retrieved from reference TRBV5-6 and TRBJ1-4, is DAGVTQSPTHLIKTRGQQVTLRCSPKSGHDTVSWYQQALGQGPQFIFQYYEEEERQRGNFPDRFSGHQFPNYSSELNVNALLLGDSALYLCASSLEGLPGEKLFFGSGTQLSVL.

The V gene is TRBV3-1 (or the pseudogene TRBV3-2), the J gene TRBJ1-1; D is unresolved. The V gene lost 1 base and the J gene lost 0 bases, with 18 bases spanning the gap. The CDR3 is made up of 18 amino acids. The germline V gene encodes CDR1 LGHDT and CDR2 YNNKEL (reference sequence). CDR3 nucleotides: TGTGCCAGCAGCCAAGGGATGGGCGCGGGTAGCCTGAACACTGAAGCTTTCTTT. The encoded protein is CASSQGMGAGSLNTEAFF.

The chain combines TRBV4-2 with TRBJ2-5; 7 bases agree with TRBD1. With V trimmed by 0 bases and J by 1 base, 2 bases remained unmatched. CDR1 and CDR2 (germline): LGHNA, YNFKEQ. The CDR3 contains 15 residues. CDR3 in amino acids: CASSQEAGGQETQYF. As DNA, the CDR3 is TGTGCCAGCAGCCAAGAGGCAGGGGGCCAAGAGACCCAGTACTTC.

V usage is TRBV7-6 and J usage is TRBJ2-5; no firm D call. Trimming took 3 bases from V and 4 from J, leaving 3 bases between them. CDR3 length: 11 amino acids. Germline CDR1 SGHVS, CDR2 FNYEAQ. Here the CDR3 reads CASSFGETQYF. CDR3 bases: TGTGCCAGCAGCTTCGGAGAGACCCAGTACTTC.

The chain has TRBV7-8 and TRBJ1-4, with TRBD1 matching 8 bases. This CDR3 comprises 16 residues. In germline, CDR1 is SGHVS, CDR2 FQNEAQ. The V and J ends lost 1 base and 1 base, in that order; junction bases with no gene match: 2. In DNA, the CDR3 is TGTGCCAGCAGCTTAGGTGGGACAGGAACTAATGAAAAACTGTTTTTT. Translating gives CASSLGGTGTNEKLFF.

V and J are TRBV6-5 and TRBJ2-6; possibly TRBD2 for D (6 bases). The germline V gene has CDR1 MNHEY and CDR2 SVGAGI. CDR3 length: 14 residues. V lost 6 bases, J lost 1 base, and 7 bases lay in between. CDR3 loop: CASRGGSGANVLTF. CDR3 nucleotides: TGTGCCAGCAGGGGGGGATCTGGGGCCAACGTCCTGACTTTC.

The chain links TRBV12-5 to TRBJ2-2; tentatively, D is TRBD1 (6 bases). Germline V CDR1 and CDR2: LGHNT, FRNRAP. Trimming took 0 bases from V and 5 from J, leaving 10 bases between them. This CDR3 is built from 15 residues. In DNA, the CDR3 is TGTGCTAGTGGTTTGGTACAGGGAAGGACCGGGGAGCTGTTTTTT. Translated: CASGLVQGRTGELFF.

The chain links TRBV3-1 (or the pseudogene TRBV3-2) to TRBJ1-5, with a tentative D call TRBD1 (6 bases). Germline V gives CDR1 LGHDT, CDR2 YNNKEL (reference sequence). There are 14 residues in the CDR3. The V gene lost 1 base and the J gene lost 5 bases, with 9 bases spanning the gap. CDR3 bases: TGTGCCAGCAGCCAAGCAGGGGATCATCAGCCCCAGCATTTT. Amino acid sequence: CASSQAGDHQPQHF.

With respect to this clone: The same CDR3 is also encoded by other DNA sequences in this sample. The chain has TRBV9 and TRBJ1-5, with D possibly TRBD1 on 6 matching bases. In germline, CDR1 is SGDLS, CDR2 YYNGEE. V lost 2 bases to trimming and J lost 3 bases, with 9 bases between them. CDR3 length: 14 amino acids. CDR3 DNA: TGTGCCAGCAGCGTGACAGGCGACAATCAGCCCCAGCATTTT. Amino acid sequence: CASSVTGDNQPQHF. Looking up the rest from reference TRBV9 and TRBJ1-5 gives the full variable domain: DSGVTQTPKHLITATGQRVTLRCSPRSGDLSVYWYQQSLDQGLQFLIQYYNGEERAKGNILERFSAQQFPDLHSELNLSSLELGDSALYFCASSVTGDNQPQHFGDGTRLSIL.

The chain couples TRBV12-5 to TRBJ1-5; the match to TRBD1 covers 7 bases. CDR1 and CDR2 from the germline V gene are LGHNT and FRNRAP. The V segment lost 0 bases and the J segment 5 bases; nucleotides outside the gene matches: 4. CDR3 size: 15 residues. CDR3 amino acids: CASGLVQGSYQPQHF. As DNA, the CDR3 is TGTGCTAGTGGTTTGGTACAGGGGAGCTATCAGCCCCAGCATTTT. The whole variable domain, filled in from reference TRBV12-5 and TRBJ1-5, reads DARVTQTPRHKVTEMGQEVTMRCQPILGHNTVFWYRQTMMQGLELLAYFRNRAPLDDSGMPKDRFSAEMPDATLATLKIQPSEPRDSAVYFCASGLVQGSYQPQHFGDGTRLSIL.

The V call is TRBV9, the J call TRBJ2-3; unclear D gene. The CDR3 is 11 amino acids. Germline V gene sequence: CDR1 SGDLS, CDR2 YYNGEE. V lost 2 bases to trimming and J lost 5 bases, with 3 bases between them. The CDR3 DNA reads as TGTGCCAGCAGCGTGCGAGATACGCAGTATTTT. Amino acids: CASSVRDTQYF.

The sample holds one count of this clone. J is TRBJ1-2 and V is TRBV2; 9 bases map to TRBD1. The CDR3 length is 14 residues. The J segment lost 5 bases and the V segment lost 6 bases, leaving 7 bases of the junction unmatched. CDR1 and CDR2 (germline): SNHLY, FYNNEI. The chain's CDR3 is CASRPEGQGYGYTF. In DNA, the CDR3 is TGTGCCAGCAGACCTGAGGGACAGGGATATGGCTACACCTTC. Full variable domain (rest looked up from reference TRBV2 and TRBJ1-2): EPEVTQTPSHQVTQMGQEVILRCVPISNHLYFYWYRQILGQKVEFLVSFYNNEISEKSEIFDDQFSVERPDGSNFTLKIRSTKLEDSAMYFCASRPEGQGYGYTFGSGTRLTVV.

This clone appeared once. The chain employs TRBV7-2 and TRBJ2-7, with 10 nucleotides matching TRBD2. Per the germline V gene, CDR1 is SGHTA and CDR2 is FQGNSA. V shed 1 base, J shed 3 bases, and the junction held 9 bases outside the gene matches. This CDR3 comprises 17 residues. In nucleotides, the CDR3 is TGTGCCAGCAGCTTAGGGTCTAGCGGGGGAGGGATCTACGAGCAGTACTTC. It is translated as CASSLGSSGGGIYEQYF. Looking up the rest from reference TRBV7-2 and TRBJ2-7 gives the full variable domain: GAGVSQSPSNKVTEKGKDVELRCDPISGHTALYWYRQSLGQGLEFLIYFQGNSAPDKSGLPSDRFSAERTGGSVSTLTIQRTQQEDSAVYLCASSLGSSGGGIYEQYFGPGTRLTVT.